One T cell receptor beta chain is described in this entry. Its antigen is unknown. Germline CDR1 is MNHNS and CDR2 is SASEGT. J gave up 2 bases and V 5 bases, and 9 bases lay outside the gene matches. This CDR3 spans 15 amino acids. The sample is drawn from a study of graft-versus-host responses after intestinal transplantation. Study at large: Anti-thymocyte globulin induction preceded three to four years of tacrolimus and steroid maintenance in all recipients. Study outcomes and limitations: Recipient bone marrow held GvH clones, some seen earlier in ileum or blood. Allograft graft-versus-host to host-versus-graft clonal ratios ran high in patients with graft-donor T cell macrochimerism.

Profiled with immunoSEQ multiplex PCR; TCRdb holds only in-frame clones, not every one. Among about 9,800 clones listed, around 90% were seen once. The chain joins TRBV6-1 to TRBJ2-7, with 7 nucleotides matching TRBD2. This TCR came from a human patient who received an intestinal transplant, so some T cells may come from the graft donor. The sample consisted of PBMCs, taken approximately 47 days after intestinal transplant. CDR3 residues: CASSSREGLAYEQYF. DNA of the CDR3: TGTGCCAGCAGTTCCAGGGAGGGGCTTGCCTACGAGCAGTACTTC.